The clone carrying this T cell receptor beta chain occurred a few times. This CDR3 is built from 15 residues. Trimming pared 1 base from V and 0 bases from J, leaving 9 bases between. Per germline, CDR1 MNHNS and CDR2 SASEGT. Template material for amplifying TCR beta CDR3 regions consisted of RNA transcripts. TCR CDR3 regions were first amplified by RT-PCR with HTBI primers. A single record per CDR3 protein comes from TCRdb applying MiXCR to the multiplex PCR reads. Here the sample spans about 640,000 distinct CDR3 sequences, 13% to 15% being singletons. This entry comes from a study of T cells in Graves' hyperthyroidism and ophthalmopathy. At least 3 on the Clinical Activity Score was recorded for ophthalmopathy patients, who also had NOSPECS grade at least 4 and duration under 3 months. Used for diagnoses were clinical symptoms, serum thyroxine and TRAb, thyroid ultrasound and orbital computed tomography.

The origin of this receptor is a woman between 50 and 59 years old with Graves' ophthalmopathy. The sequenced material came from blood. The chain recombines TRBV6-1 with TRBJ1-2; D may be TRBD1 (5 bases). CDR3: CASSEVGGSNYGYTF. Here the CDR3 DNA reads TGTGCCAGCAGTGAAGTCGGGGGGTCTAACTATGGCTACACCTTC.